This T cell receptor (beta chain) is from a study of CD8 T cells in ankylosing spondylitis. Study results and limitations: In ankylosing spondylitis patients, matched synovial fluid reportedly showed significant enrichment of disease-linked clones.

Germline V gene data show CDR1 as SGHVS and CDR2 as FQNEAQ. V was pared by 5 bases and J by 5 bases, with 10 bases of the junction left unmatched. The CDR3 is 15 amino acids. This clonotype was seen a few times. Its antigen is not known. TCRdb called the 5' RACE reads again in MiXCR, with one record for every CDR3 protein. The data contain approximately 250,000 distinct CDR3 sequences, under 8.5% of them singletons. The rearrangement uses TRBV7-8 and TRBJ1-1; 8 bases are shared with TRBD1. This clonotype was sampled from a female donor with ankylosing spondylitis or in good health (not recorded which). What was sequenced was blood, either unsorted or a sorted T cell fraction (not recorded which). This CDR3 reads CASSGYRGGRTEAFF. The DNA of the CDR3 is TGTGCCAGCAGCGGCTACAGGGGGGGAAGGACTGAAGCTTTCTTT.